This T cell receptor beta chain was documented in a study of T cell responses to AZD1222 COVID-19 vaccine. Study conclusions and caveats: A mostly white British donor set with more females was recruited, and clonal diversity was possibly underestimated. Among those given AZD1222, only five or six were seropositive at baseline. Unmutated regions of variants are reportedly targeted by nearly half of spike-specific TCRs.

The ends lost 3 bases at V and 9 bases at J; junction bases unmatched: 8. Germline CDR1 is SGDLS and CDR2 is YYNGEE. The CDR3 totals 16 residues. Here immunoSEQ multiplex PCR was the method, and the copy in TCRdb shows in-frame clones only, minus some. The sample includes under 150,000 clones, 92% of them seen just once. Details on this clone: Its antigen is unidentified.

The V and J genes are TRBV9 and TRBJ2-1, with TRBD2 identical over 14 bases. The starting material was peripheral blood, obtained 28 days after the second AZD1222 dose. The receptor's source is an adult who received the AZD1222 COVID-19 vaccine. The CDR3 region has the DNA TGTGCCAGCAGCGCGGGGGGACTAGCGGGAGAGGTTGAGCAGTTCTTC. Amino acids: CASSAGGLAGEVEQFF.